The 13 T cell receptor beta chains below all came from one sample that was sequenced in a study of T cell changes during pregnancy in multiple sclerosis. Assay used: immunoSEQ multiplex PCR; TCRdb lists only in-frame clones, some missing. Of tens of thousands of clones listed, more than 75% were seen once; the top ten hold approximately 1.5%. Sequenced material: PBMCs (not recorded whether the cells were cultured). The receptors shown here come from a female donor with multiple sclerosis, enrolled in a pregnancy study.

The genes are TRBV30 and TRBJ2-7; 7 bases line up with TRBD2. From germline, CDR1 is GTSNPN and CDR2 SVGIG (reference sequence). This CDR3 comprises 18 residues. V shed 0 bases, J shed 0 bases, and the junction held 14 bases outside the gene matches. This CDR3 reads CAWSVKWRGTTVSYEQYF. In DNA, the CDR3 is TGTGCCTGGAGTGTCAAGTGGCGGGGGACTACGGTCTCCTACGAGCAGTACTTC.

This clone was detected only a few times. This chain joins TRBV11-2 and TRBJ2-7; unclear D gene. In germline, CDR1 is SGHAT, CDR2 FQNNGV. CDR3 length: 14 residues. V lost 4 bases and J lost 3, with 13 bases in between. The CDR3 is CASSSIDTYYEQYF. The CDR3 region has the DNA TGTGCCAGCAGCTCTATCGACACATACTACGAGCAGTACTTC.

The CDR3: CASSPPGLAGTDTDTQYF. The DNA for the CDR3 is TGCGCCAGCAGCCCACCGGGACTAGCGGGCACCGACACAGATACGCAGTATTTT. The gene calls are TRBV5-1 and TRBJ2-3, with 12 bases matching TRBD2. The CDR3 has 18 residues. The V and J ends lost 4 bases and 2 bases, in that order; junction bases with no gene match: 11. In germline, CDR1 is SGHRS, CDR2 YFSETQ.

The CDR3 sequence is CASSYHRGGSYNEQFF. CDR3 nucleotide sequence: TGTGCCAGCAGTTACCATCGCGGGGGGTCCTACAATGAGCAGTTCTTC. V gene TRBV6-5 combines with J gene TRBJ2-1, with 8 bases matching TRBD2. The junction had 4 bases not matched to a gene; V was cut back by 2 bases and J by 1 base. This CDR3 is 16 amino acids long. Germline-derived CDR1 and CDR2 are MNHEY and SVGAGI.

In its sample, this clone was seen once. The V and J genes are TRBV9 and TRBJ2-5; 11 bases are a match to TRBD1. Trimming took 3 bases from V and 0 from J; bases not matched to a gene: 1. Germline CDR1 SGDLS, CDR2 YYNGEE. The CDR3 totals 15 residues. The CDR3 region has the DNA TGTGCCAGCAGCGCGGGACAGGGGGACCAAGAGACCCAGTACTTC. Translated: CASSAGQGDQETQYF.

This clone showed up just once. The rearrangement uses TRBV4-1 and TRBJ1-2; D ambiguous. This CDR3 is built from 14 residues. Deletions cut 0 bases from V and 4 bases from J, with 9 bases between. Per the germline V gene, CDR1 is MGHRA and CDR2 is YSYEKL. The DNA for the CDR3 is TGCGCCAGCAGCCAAGAGTCCAGTGTCTATGGCTACACCTTC. It codes for CASSQESSVYGYTF.

The chain uses TRBV2 and TRBJ2-7; D is unresolved. Per germline, CDR1 SNHLY and CDR2 FYNNEI. CDR3 length equals 11 residues. V shed 5 bases and J shed 3 bases, with 5 bases lying between them. The chain's CDR3 is CASSPNYEQYF. The CDR3 region has the DNA TGTGCCAGCAGTCCAAACTACGAGCAGTACTTC.

This chain joins TRBV5-1 and TRBJ2-2; TRBD2 is a possible D gene (6 bases). V was clipped by 0 bases and J by 1 base, with 7 bases between them. CDR3 length: 15 amino acids. The germline CDR1 and CDR2 sequences are SGHRS and YFSETQ. In DNA form, the CDR3 reads TGCGCCAGCAGCTTGGCAGCGGGGAACACCGGGGAGCTGTTTTTT. It is translated as CASSLAAGNTGELFF.

This sequence joins TRBV27 and TRBJ2-5; no clear D. Germline V gene sequence: CDR1 MNHEY, CDR2 SMNVEV (reference sequence). The V end was cut by 7 bases, the J end by 1 base, with 19 bases between. The CDR3 contains 16 residues. The CDR3 region has the DNA TGTGCCAGCATGCCCGGGTTTCAATCCCCCCAAGAGACCCAGTACTTC. It is translated as CASMPGFQSPQETQYF.

In its sample, this clone was seen a few times. This rearrangement joins TRBV28 to TRBJ2-1; D possibly corresponds to TRBD2 (6 bases). The CDR3 totals 14 residues. The germline V gene has CDR1 MDHEN and CDR2 SYDVKM. V was shortened by 5 bases and J by 6 bases, with 14 bases between the two germline ends. The chain's CDR3 is CASSTPGAINEQFF. The CDR3 region has the DNA TGTGCCAGCAGTACCCCGGGAGCGATCAATGAGCAGTTCTTC.

This clone was observed a few times. The chain is built from TRBV6-1 and TRBJ1-2, with D tentatively TRBD1 (6 bases). This CDR3 contains 15 residues. Trimming took 2 bases from V and 4 from J, leaving 14 bases between them. The germline V gene encodes CDR1 MNHNS and CDR2 SASEGT. In nucleotides, the CDR3 is TGTGCCAGCAGTGAATCGACAGGACCATCCTATGGCTACACCTTC. Translated, it gives CASSESTGPSYGYTF.

The chain carries TRBV19 and TRBJ2-1; maybe TRBD1 (5 bases). V was cut by 0 bases and J by 9 bases, with 12 bases left in between. The CDR3 covers 14 residues. In germline, CDR1 is LNHDA, CDR2 SQIVND (reference sequence). CDR3 bases: TGTGCCAGTAGTATAGATCGGAGAAGGGGTGAGCAGTTCTTC. This gives the protein CASSIDRRRGEQFF.

This clone was detected only once. The chain is built from TRBV5-5 and TRBJ1-2; D is ambiguous. CDR3 length: 12 amino acids. V shed 4 bases and J shed 8 bases, with 12 bases lying between them. CDR1 is SGHKS and CDR2 is YYEKEE in the germline V gene (reference sequence). CDR3 DNA: TGTGCCAGCAGCCGGCGGGAGGGAGGCTACACCTTC. It specifies CASSRREGGYTF. Complete variable domain (other parts from reference TRBV5-5 and TRBJ1-2): DAGVTQSPTHLIKTRGQQVTLRCSPISGHKSVSWYQQVLGQGPQFIFQYYEKEERGRGNFPDRFSARQFPNYSSELNVNALLLGDSALYLCASSRREGGYTFGSGTRLTVV.